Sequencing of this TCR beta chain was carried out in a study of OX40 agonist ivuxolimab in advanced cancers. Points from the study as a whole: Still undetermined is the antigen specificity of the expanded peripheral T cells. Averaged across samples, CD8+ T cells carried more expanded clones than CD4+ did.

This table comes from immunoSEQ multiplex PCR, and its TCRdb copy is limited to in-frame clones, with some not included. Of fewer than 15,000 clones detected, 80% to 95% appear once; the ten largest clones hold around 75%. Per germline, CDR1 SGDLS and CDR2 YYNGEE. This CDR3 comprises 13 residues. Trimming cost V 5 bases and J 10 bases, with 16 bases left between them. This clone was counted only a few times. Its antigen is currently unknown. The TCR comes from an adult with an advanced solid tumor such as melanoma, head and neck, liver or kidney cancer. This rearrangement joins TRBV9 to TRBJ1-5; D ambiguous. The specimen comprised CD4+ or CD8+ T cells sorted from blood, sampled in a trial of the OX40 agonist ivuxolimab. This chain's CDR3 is CASSFTPREPQHF. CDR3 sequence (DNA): TGTGCCAGCAGTTTTACCCCTCGGGAACCCCAGCATTTT.